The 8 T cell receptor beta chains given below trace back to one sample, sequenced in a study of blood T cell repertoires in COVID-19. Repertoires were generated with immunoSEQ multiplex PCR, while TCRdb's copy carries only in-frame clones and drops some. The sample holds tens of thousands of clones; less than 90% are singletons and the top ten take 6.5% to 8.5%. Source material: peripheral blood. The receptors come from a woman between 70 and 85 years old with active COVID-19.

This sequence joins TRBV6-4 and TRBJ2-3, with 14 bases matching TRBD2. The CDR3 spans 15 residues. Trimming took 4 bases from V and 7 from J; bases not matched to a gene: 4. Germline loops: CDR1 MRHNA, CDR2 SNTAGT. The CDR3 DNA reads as TGTGCCAGCAGTGGCCGACTAGCGGGAGGGAATACGCAGTATTTT. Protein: CASSGRLAGGNTQYF.

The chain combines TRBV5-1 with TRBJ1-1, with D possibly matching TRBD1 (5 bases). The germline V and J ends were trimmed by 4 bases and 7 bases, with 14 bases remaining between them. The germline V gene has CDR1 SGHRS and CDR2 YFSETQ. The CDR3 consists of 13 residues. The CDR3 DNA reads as TGCGCCAGCAGCGTGGGGCCCGAGGATGAAGCTTTCTTT. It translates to CASSVGPEDEAFF. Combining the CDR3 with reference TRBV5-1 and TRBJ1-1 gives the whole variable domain KAGVTQTPRYLIKTRGQQVTLSCSPISGHRSVSWYQQTPGQGLQFLFEYFSETQRNKGNFPGRFSGRQFSNSRSEMNVSTLELGDSALYLCASSVGPEDEAFFGQGTRLTVV.

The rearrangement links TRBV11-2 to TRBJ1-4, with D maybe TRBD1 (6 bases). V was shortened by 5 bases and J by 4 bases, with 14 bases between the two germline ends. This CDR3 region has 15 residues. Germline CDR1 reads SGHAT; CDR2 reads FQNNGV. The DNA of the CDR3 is TGTGCCAGCAGCCCTCCGACAGGATATAATGAAAAACTGTTTTTT. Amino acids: CASSPPTGYNEKLFF.

DNA of the CDR3: TGTGCCAGTAGTATAGGTTGGGCTTCTTCCTACGAGCAGTACTTC. The encoded protein is CASSIGWASSYEQYF. This chain uses TRBV19 with TRBJ2-7; no clear D. V gave up 1 base and J gave up 1 base, with 11 bases separating them. The CDR3 length is 15 residues. Germline V gene data show CDR1 as LNHDA and CDR2 as SQIVND (reference sequence).

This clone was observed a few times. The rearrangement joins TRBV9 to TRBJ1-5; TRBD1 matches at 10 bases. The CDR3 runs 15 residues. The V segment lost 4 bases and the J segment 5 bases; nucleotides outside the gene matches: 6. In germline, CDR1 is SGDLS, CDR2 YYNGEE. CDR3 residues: CASSSTGGADQPQHF. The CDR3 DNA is TGTGCCAGCAGCTCGACAGGGGGCGCAGATCAGCCCCAGCATTTT.

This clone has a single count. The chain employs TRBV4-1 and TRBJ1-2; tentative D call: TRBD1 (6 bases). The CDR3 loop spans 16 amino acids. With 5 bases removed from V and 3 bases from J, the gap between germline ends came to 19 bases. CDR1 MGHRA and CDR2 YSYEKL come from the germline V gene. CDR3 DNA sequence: TGCGCCAGCAGCTCCCGCCGGGGGGCGAAGGACTATGGCTACACCTTC. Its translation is CASSSRRGAKDYGYTF.

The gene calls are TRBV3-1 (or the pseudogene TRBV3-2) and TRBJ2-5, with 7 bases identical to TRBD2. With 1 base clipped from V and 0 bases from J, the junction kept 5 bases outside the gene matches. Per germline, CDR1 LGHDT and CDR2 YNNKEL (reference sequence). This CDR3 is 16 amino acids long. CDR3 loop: CASSQATAGDQETQYF. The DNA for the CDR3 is TGTGCCAGCAGCCAAGCTACGGCGGGGGACCAAGAGACCCAGTACTTC.

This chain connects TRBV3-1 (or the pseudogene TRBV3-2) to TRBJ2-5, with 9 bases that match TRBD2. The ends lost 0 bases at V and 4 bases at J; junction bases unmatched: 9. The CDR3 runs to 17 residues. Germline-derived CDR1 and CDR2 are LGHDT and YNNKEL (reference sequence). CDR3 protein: CASSQDLGLAGSETQYF. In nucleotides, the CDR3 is TGTGCCAGCAGCCAAGATTTAGGGCTAGCGGGGTCAGAGACCCAGTACTTC.